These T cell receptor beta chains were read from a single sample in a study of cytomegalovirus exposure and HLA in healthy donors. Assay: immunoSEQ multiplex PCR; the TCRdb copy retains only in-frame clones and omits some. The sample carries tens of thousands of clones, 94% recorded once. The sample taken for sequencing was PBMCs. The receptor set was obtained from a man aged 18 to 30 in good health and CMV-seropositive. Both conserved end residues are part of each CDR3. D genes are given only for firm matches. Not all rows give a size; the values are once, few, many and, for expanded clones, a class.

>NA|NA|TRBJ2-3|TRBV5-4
CASSPGGAATDTQYF
TGTGCCAGCAGCCCCGGTGGAGCGGCCACAGATACGCAGTATTTT
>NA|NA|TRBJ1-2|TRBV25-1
CASSLILIQGLCGYTF
TGTGCCAGCTCCCTCATCCTCATACAGGGATTGTGTGGCTACACCTTC
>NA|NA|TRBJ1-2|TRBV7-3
CASSLNRDQRGYTF
TGTGCCAGCAGCTTAAACAGGGATCAGAGGGGCTACACCTTC
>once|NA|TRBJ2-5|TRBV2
CASKSGLQETQYF
TGTGCCAGCAAATCGGGACTGCAGGAGACCCAGTACTTC
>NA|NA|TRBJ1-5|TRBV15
CATSRPRAYSNQPQHF
TGTGCCACCAGCAGACCCCGCGCTTATAGCAATCAGCCCCAGCATTTT
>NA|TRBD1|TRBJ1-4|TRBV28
CASRDRAFNEKLFF
TGTGCCAGCAGGGACAGGGCCTTTAATGAAAAACTGTTTTTT
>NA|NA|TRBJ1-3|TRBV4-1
CASSPLGGLKNTIYF
TGCGCCAGCAGCCCGTTGGGGGGGCTGAAAAACACCATATATTTT
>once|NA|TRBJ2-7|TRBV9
CASSVDRLGYEQYF
TGTGCCAGCAGCGTAGATAGACTAGGCTACGAGCAGTACTTC
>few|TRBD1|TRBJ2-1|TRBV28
CASSFPDRGNEQFF
TGTGCCAGCAGTTTCCCGGACAGGGGGAATGAGCAGTTCTTC
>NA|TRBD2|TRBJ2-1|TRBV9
CASSVGVGGGDNEQFF
TGTGCCAGCAGCGTAGGTGTGGGCGGGGGGGACAATGAGCAGTTCTTC
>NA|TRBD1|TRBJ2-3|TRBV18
CASSSGGGGTDTQYF
TGTGCCAGCTCCTCAGGGGGCGGTGGCACAGATACGCAGTATTTT
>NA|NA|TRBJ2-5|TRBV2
CASSENRAGETQYF
TGTGCCAGCAGTGAAAATCGGGCGGGAGAGACCCAGTACTTC
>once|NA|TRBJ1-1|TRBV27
CASSFRRGTTEAFF
TGTGCCAGCAGTTTTCGGCGGGGCACCACTGAAGCTTTCTTT
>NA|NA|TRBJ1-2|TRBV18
CASSPYEEGYTF
TGTGCCAGCTCACCTTACGAGGAGGGCTACACCTTC
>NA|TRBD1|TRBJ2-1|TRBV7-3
CARPPQGRYNEQFF
TGTGCCCGCCCACCACAGGGGCGATACAATGAGCAGTTCTTC
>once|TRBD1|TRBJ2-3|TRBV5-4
CASSLETGATDTQYF
TGTGCCAGCAGCTTGGAAACAGGGGCCACAGATACGCAGTATTTT
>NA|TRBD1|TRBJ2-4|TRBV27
CASSSRTGNIQYF
TGTGCCAGCAGTTCACGGACAGGGAACATTCAGTACTTC
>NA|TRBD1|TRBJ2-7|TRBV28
CASSLVTGGYPYEQYF
TGTGCCAGCAGTTTGGTGACAGGGGGCTATCCATACGAGCAGTACTTC
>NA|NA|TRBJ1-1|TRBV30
CAWSNRLSDTEAFF
TGTGCCTGGAGTAACAGGTTGTCGGACACTGAAGCTTTCTTT
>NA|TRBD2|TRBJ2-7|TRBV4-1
CASSSGTSAIGYEQYF
TGCGCCAGCAGCTCCGGGACTAGCGCCATTGGCTACGAGCAGTACTTC
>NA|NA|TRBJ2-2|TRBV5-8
CASSLTYRVENTGELFF
TGTGCCAGCAGCTTAACCTACAGGGTTGAGAACACCGGGGAGCTGTTTTTT
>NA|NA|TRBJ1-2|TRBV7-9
CASSERLDYGYTF
TGTGCCAGCAGCGAGAGGTTGGACTATGGCTACACCTTC
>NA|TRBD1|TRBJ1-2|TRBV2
CASSERSTGGVYGYTF
TGTGCCAGCAGTGAACGGTCGACAGGGGGCGTTTATGGCTACACCTTC
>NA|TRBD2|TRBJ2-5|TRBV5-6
CASSTQRGGGETQYF
TGTGCCAGCAGCACCCAACGGGGGGGAGGGGAGACCCAGTACTTC
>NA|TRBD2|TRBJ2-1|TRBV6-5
CASSYDSGGKYNEQFF
TGTGCCAGCAGTTACGACAGCGGGGGAAAATACAATGAGCAGTTCTTC